This T cell receptor delta chain was found in a study of Vδ1+ human thymocytes (dated by TCRdb to the late 2010s). Turning to the overall study: The study characterised mRNA-level TRG and TRD CDR3 repertoires of highly purified Vdelta1+ thymocytes from young children as a data resource. Validation of the multiplex-based CDR3 amplicon strategy against 5'RACE-based CDR3 amplicon generation methods had been performed previously.

RNA was isolated using the RNeasy mini kit, and reverse transcription was performed with Superscript III. CDR3 amplicons were generated by multiplex PCR with pooled V-gene forward primers and a constant-region reverse primer carrying Illumina adaptor overhangs. After gel purification, amplicons were indexed with Nextera index primers over approximately 8 extra PCR cycles and were then purified with AMPure XP beads. The libraries were sequenced on an Illumina MiSeq using paired-end 250 bp reads, dual indexing and an approximately 18% PhiX spike-in. Concerning the study's data processing: FastQC was used to quality check the reads, while ea-utils fastq-join merged the TRG read pairs. Annotation of sequences was performed with IMGT/HighV-QUEST, only productive sequences with unambiguous V-gene assignment were retained, and clonotypes were defined by identical CDR3 sequence. For downstream analysis, VDJtools 1.1.1, tcR 2.2.3, Treemap and vegan Shannon diversity in R 3.4.4 were used. TCRdb reprocessed the public reads with the caller CATT; rows with the same DNA were merged afterwards. These V and J calls rely on TCRdb rather than the paper's analysis. The sample has under 85,000 delta-chain clones on record, approximately 34% of them singletons. Over 0.2% of the sample is held by the ten biggest clonotypes.

A note on this clone: No cognate antigen has been identified for it. No much larger clone is present one base from it, and per-base qualities are unavailable.

The paper's findings and limits, for the study overall: Thymic TRG and TRD repertoires appeared highly polyclonal with Gaussian CDR3 length distributions, unlike oligoclonal peripheral blood repertoires. Numerous TRG clonotypes were shared among donors (up to about 6.9x10^3), while TRD repertoires were essentially private (a maximum of roughly 120 shared). Because no clustering by age or sex was observed, donors were not stratified by these variables in the analyses. Because unexpected Vdelta2 sequences could lead to misinterpretation of bulk repertoire data, the authors recommended using highly purified populations and single-cell validation. Despite high sort purity, approximately 19% of thymic TRD sequences were Vdelta2 (and few Vdelta3), unlike peripheral blood Vdelta1+ controls.

Measured from the cysteine to the phenylalanine, the CDR3 is 26 residues long. CDR3 DNA is the only sequence kept; it has 78 bases, read in frame from the first base. The germline V gene encodes CDR1 GEAIGNYY and CDR2 EKD. At the junction V is shortened by 3 bases and J by 1 base, with 39 bases in between. Thymic samples were depleted of alphabeta T cells, then CD3+ TCRVdelta1+ TCRVdelta2- thymocytes were FACS-sorted. Sorted Vdelta1+ thymocyte purity ranged from about 96% to 99.6%. Thymic specimens were obtained from 8 paediatric patients, aged from roughly 5 days to 15 months, who were undergoing corrective cardiac surgery. Thymic tissue was dispersed and mononuclear cells isolated on a Histopaque-1077 density gradient. Staining used anti-TCRVdelta1 clone TS8.2, anti-TCRVdelta2 clone B6, anti-CD3 clone HIT3a and anti-TCRalphabeta clone IP26 antibodies.

The clonotype comes from a boy in the first two years of life who had congenital heart surgery. The sequencing sample was made of Vdelta1+ gamma-delta thymocytes from the thymus. What this sample's cell subset or site label stands for: FACS-sorted CD3+ TCRalphabeta- TCRVdelta1+ TCRVdelta2- thymocytes. Recombination joined TRDV2 with TRDJ3, with TRDD2 tentatively as D gene (7 bases match). The bases are TGTGCCTGTGACCCCCACTCCCAACTTCCTAAAGGTCTTGTGGGGGCTCTATCCTGGGACACCCGACAGATGTTTTTC. Its protein is CACDPHSQLPKGLVGALSWDTRQMFF.